A single sample gave rise to the 6 T cell receptor beta chains below, sequenced in a study of human T cells and chemical hapten exposure. TCRdb redid the calling of the RACE reads with MiXCR, one entry per CDR3 protein. The data show 380,000 or so distinct CDR3 sequences, about 4.8% seen once. Time point of the sample: patch test 1, 2 weeks after DPC sensitization. Treatment reported: therapeutic diphenylcyclopropenone sensitization with weekly scalp DPC. The sequenced sample was whole blood, obtained in connection with sensitization to the hapten diphenylcyclopropenone (DPC). The receptors were sampled from a woman in her forties or fifties with alopecia areata. Some clones in this sample may be carry-over from other donors' samples.

This clonotype occurred many times. V and J are TRBV11-1 and TRBJ2-1, with 8 bases matching TRBD1. V lost 2 bases, J lost 15 bases, and 12 bases stayed unmatched. In germline, CDR1 is SGHAT, CDR2 FQDESV (reference sequence). This CDR3 has 14 residues. CDR3 loop: CASSLIETGDRLFF. The CDR3 nucleotides read TGTGCCAGCAGCTTAATCGAAACCGGGGACAGGTTGTTCTTC.

This rearrangement joins TRBV25-1 to TRBJ1-4; no clear D. This CDR3 is 15 amino acids long. The germline V gene has CDR1 MGHDK and CDR2 SYGVNS. Trimming took 1 base from V and 1 from J, leaving 7 bases between them. CDR3: CASSESAVTNEKLFF. The CDR3 DNA reads TGTGCCAGCAGTGAATCTGCGGTAACTAATGAAAAACTGTTTTTT.

There are many counts of this clonotype. The rearrangement links TRBV2 to TRBJ2-7, with TRBD2 identical over 7 bases. This CDR3 comprises 17 residues. Trimming cost V 0 bases and J 1 base; bases outside gene matches: 9. Germline V lookup: CDR1 SNHLY, CDR2 FYNNEI. CDR3: CASSEATSGEQSYEQYF. The CDR3 nucleotides read TGTGCCAGCAGTGAAGCAACCAGCGGGGAACAATCCTACGAGCAGTACTTC.

There are a few counts of this clonotype. In DNA, the CDR3 is TGTGCCAGCAGCTTGGACCCCGGGACAGGGTCCGGGGAGCTGTTTTTT. Translated, it gives CASSLDPGTGSGELFF. The chain couples TRBV5-4 to TRBJ2-2; 9 bases agree with TRBD1. CDR1 and CDR2 (germline): SGHNT, YYREEE (reference sequence). With 0 bases clipped from V and 6 bases from J, the junction kept 6 bases outside the gene matches. CDR3 length equals 16 residues.

In its sample, this clonotype was seen a few times. The chain carries TRBV20-1 and TRBJ1-2; tentatively, D is TRBD1 (5 bases). Germline V lookup: CDR1 DFQATT, CDR2 SNEGSKA (reference sequence). Trimming cost V 5 bases and J 0 bases, with 16 bases left between them. The CDR3 extends over 15 amino acids. The CDR3 coding sequence is TGCAGTGCTGAGGGGTATGAGACAACTAACTATGGCTACACCTTC. It specifies CSAEGYETTNYGYTF.

This clonotype was counted at least ten times. The rearrangement uses TRBV3-1 and TRBJ2-1; 8 nucleotides agree with TRBD2. The germline V gene encodes CDR1 LGHDT and CDR2 YNNKEL (reference sequence). With 5 bases clipped from V and 6 bases from J, the junction kept 6 bases outside the gene matches. CDR3 length: 14 amino acids. DNA for the CDR3: TGTGCCAGCAGCGAAAAAGCGGGAGCCAATGAGCAGTTCTTC. Its protein is CASSEKAGANEQFF.